The next 15 T cell receptor beta chains were all read from a single sample in a study of blood T cell repertoires in COVID-19. The assay was immunoSEQ multiplex PCR, and TCRdb's table has in-frame clones only and misses some. Among under 140,000 clones listed, nearly 90% were seen once. Sequenced sample: peripheral blood. These receptors were collected from a human donor in a cohort sampled during active COVID-19.

The chain recombines TRBV15 with TRBJ1-5; D not resolved. CDR3 length: 15 amino acids. The germline CDR1 and CDR2 sequences are LNHNV and YYDKDF (reference sequence). The V and J ends lost 6 bases and 0 bases respectively, with 12 bases between them. CDR3 amino acids: CATRSPGSSNQPQHF. The CDR3 DNA reads as TGTGCCACCAGATCCCCGGGGAGTAGCAATCAGCCCCAGCATTTT.

The chain joins TRBV7-3 to TRBJ2-7; possibly TRBD1 for D (6 bases). The CDR3 consists of 15 residues. The V and J ends lost 1 base and 2 bases respectively, with 12 bases between them. Germline CDR1 is SGHTA and CDR2 is FQGTGA. This CDR3 reads CASSLSVGTTYEQYF. For the CDR3, the DNA is TGTGCCAGCAGCTTAAGCGTCGGGACAACCTACGAGCAGTACTTC.

The chain uses TRBV6-6 and TRBJ1-1; D may be TRBD1 (5 bases). This CDR3 is built from 14 residues. Trimming took off 7 bases at V and 1 base at J, with 13 bases between the two ends. Germline V gene sequence: CDR1 MNHNY, CDR2 SVGAGI (reference sequence). The CDR3 here is CASNKPTENTEAFF. The CDR3, as DNA: TGTGCCAGCAACAAACCGACAGAGAACACTGAAGCTTTCTTT.

The chain uses TRBV19 and TRBJ1-3; D is uncertain. Looked up from germline, CDR1 is LNHDA and CDR2 is SQIVND (reference sequence). The CDR3 runs 18 residues. Trimming took 5 bases from V and 3 from J, leaving 23 bases between them. The CDR3 spells CASSSPGRSRGDGNTIYF. The CDR3, as DNA: TGTGCCAGTAGTTCCCCCGGACGGAGCCGCGGGGATGGAAACACCATATATTTT. Combining the CDR3 with reference TRBV19 and TRBJ1-3 gives the whole variable domain DGGITQSPKYLFRKEGQNVTLSCEQNLNHDAMYWYRQDPGQGLRLIYYSQIVNDFQKGDIAEGYSVSREKKESFPLTVTSAQKNPTAFYLCASSSPGRSRGDGNTIYFGEGSWLTVV.

J is TRBJ1-5 and V is TRBV19; 9 bases fit TRBD1. J gave up 2 bases and V 5 bases, and 13 bases lay outside the gene matches. The CDR3 sequence is 18 residues long. Germline CDR1 and CDR2: LNHDA and SQIVND (reference sequence). The CDR3 reads CASSPGQGLRRGNQPQHF. DNA for the CDR3: TGTGCCAGTAGTCCGGGACAGGGCTTAAGGCGGGGCAATCAGCCCCAGCATTTT.

The J gene is TRBJ2-1, the V gene TRBV7-9; TRBD2 matches at 15 bases. The CDR3 loop spans 16 amino acids. With V trimmed by 5 bases and J by 6 bases, 5 bases remained unmatched. Germline lookup yields CDR1 SEHNR and CDR2 FQNEAQ (reference sequence). The CDR3 region is CASSTGLAGGVNEQFF. CDR3 DNA: TGTGCCAGCAGCACAGGACTAGCGGGAGGGGTCAATGAGCAGTTCTTC.

Turning to this clone: One end of the junction varies from germline; a read error may be responsible. Here the CDR3 DNA reads TGTGCCAGCACCTTGTGGGGAGGGCGAAATGAGCAGTTCTTC. Encoded protein: CASTLWGGRNEQFF. The chain links TRBV5-6 to TRBJ2-1, with 7 bases aligning to TRBD2. The CDR3 covers 14 residues. In germline, CDR1 is SGHDT, CDR2 YYEEEE.

V usage is TRBV15 and J usage is TRBJ2-1, with 8 nucleotides matching TRBD2. This CDR3 region has 16 residues. The V and J ends lost 0 bases and 5 bases, in that order; junction bases with no gene match: 6. The germline V gene has CDR1 LNHNV and CDR2 YYDKDF (reference sequence). The CDR3 nucleotides read TGTGCCACCAGCAGAGACCCTAGCGGGTTTAACAATGAGCAGTTCTTC. Its protein product is CATSRDPSGFNNEQFF.

The V gene is TRBV29-1, the J gene TRBJ2-1; D not certain. From germline, CDR1 is SQVTM and CDR2 ANQGSEA. V was clipped by 4 bases and J by 2 bases, with 9 bases between them. CDR3 length equals 13 residues. The CDR3 nucleotides read TGCAGCGTTGTTCGCACAGCCTACAATGAGCAGTTCTTC. Residues: CSVVRTAYNEQFF.

CDR3 loop: CASSLPGTAGGMNTEAFF. The CDR3 region has the DNA TGTGCCAGCAGCTTACCCGGGACAGCCGGAGGAATGAACACTGAAGCTTTCTTT. The gene calls are TRBV7-8 and TRBJ1-1; 7 positions agree with TRBD1. With V trimmed by 2 bases and J by 0 bases, 12 bases remained unmatched. Germline lookup yields CDR1 SGHVS and CDR2 FQNEAQ. This CDR3 comprises 18 residues.

The gene calls are TRBV7-3 and TRBJ2-7; 7 bases match TRBD1. V lost 2 bases to trimming and J lost 4 bases; unmatched junction nucleotides: 5. Per the germline V gene, CDR1 is SGHTA and CDR2 is FQGTGA. CDR3 size: 14 residues. The CDR3 bases are TGTGCCAGCAGCTTATCGACAGGGCTATACGAGCAGTACTTC. Its translation: CASSLSTGLYEQYF.

The genes are TRBV5-1 and TRBJ2-1, with 7 bases identical to TRBD1. The CDR3 has 15 amino acids. Unmatched junction bases numbered 16, after V lost 8 bases and J lost 8 bases. CDR1 is SGHRS, CDR2 YFSETQ, per germline. The DNA for the CDR3 is TGCGCCAGTACCGAAACGGGACAGTCAAGCGATGAGCAGTTCTTC. Protein: CASTETGQSSDEQFF. Variable domain in full (rest from reference TRBV5-1 and TRBJ2-1): KAGVTQTPRYLIKTRGQQVTLSCSPISGHRSVSWYQQTPGQGLQFLFEYFSETQRNKGNFPGRFSGRQFSNSRSEMNVSTLELGDSALYLCASTETGQSSDEQFFGPGTRLTVL.

This chain uses TRBV4-3 with TRBJ2-5; the D gene is possibly TRBD2 (6 bases). V was clipped by 1 base and J by 4 bases, with 16 bases between them. Germline CDR1 LGHNA, CDR2 YSLEER. The CDR3 consists of 16 residues. The CDR3 coding sequence is TGCGCCAGCAGCCAAGGGGGGTGGCGGGAAGGAGAGACCCAGTACTTC. This gives the protein CASSQGGWREGETQYF.

The chain recombines TRBV19 with TRBJ2-7; D not resolved. This CDR3 has 14 residues. Looked up from germline, CDR1 is LNHDA and CDR2 is SQIVND (reference sequence). V gave up 1 base and J gave up 2 bases, with 9 bases separating them. As DNA, the CDR3 is TGTGCCAGTAGTATAGTGGGCAGACCCTACGAGCAGTACTTC. It yields the protein CASSIVGRPYEQYF. The whole variable domain, remainder taken from reference TRBV19 and TRBJ2-7, is DGGITQSPKYLFRKEGQNVTLSCEQNLNHDAMYWYRQDPGQGLRLIYYSQIVNDFQKGDIAEGYSVSREKKESFPLTVTSAQKNPTAFYLCASSIVGRPYEQYFGPGTRLTVT.

The J gene is TRBJ2-1, the V gene TRBV19, with TRBD2 matching over 11 bases. The CDR3 sequence is 16 residues long. V dropped 6 bases and J dropped 0; count of bases not matched to a gene: 4. Germline CDR1 is LNHDA and CDR2 is SQIVND (reference sequence). The CDR3 sequence: CASRRLAGSSYNEQFF. CDR3 nucleotide sequence: TGTGCCAGTAGACGACTAGCGGGAAGCTCCTACAATGAGCAGTTCTTC.